This TCR beta chain is drawn from a study of blood T cell repertoires in COVID-19. Turning to the study itself: Sample material is recorded as cDNA or gDNA derived from T cells, B-cell-depleted T cells, or PBMCs.

Sequenced by immunoSEQ multiplex PCR; TCRdb stores in-frame clones only, minus some. Of about 62,000 clones in the sample, 75% to 90% were seen once. The V end lost 3 bases, the J end lost 9 bases, and 15 bases lay between the germline ends. The germline V gene encodes CDR1 SEHNR and CDR2 FQNEAQ (reference sequence). CDR3 size: 14 residues. The specimen sequenced was peripheral blood. The chain joins TRBV7-9 to TRBJ2-1, with D unresolved. This TCR was sampled from an older woman with COVID-19, enrolled during active disease. The CDR3 region has the DNA TGTGCCAGCAGCTTCCCCGAGGTGGCTCGTGAGCAGTTCTTC. Translating it yields CASSFPEVAREQFF. Based on the CDR3 plus reference TRBV7-9 and TRBJ2-1, the full variable domain is DTGVSQNPRHKITKRGQNVTFRCDPISEHNRLYWYRQTLGQGPEFLTYFQNEAQLEKSRLLSDRFSAERPKGSFSTLEIQRTEQGDSAMYLCASSFPEVAREQFFGPGTRLTVL.